This T cell receptor (beta chain) is drawn from a study of T cell changes during pregnancy in multiple sclerosis. Sequenced by immunoSEQ multiplex PCR; TCRdb stores in-frame clones only, minus some. The sample records 40,000 to 55,000 clones, more than 90% being singletons. CDR1 and CDR2 from the germline V gene are SGHNT and YYREEE (reference sequence). This CDR3 contains 15 residues. The ends were cut back, 3 bases at V and 7 bases at J, with 19 bases in the middle. The material sequenced was CD4+ T cells from peripheral blood mononuclear cells, taken before pregnancy. The chain combines TRBV5-4 with TRBJ1-1; TRBD1 might be the D (6 bases). The receptor's source is a female donor with multiple sclerosis, enrolled in a pregnancy study. The CDR3 loop reads CASSSDPQGYVEAFF. The CDR3 bases are TGTGCCAGCAGCTCAGACCCACAGGGTTACGTTGAAGCTTTCTTT.